The clone carrying this T cell receptor (beta chain) has just one count. Its cognate antigen is unknown. This sample was included in a study of blood T cells in healthy people across ages. The study, taken as a whole, reports: Comparison with aged donors showed that long-lived donors had more naive CD4+ cells and higher diversity.

Samples each had at least 5 micrograms of total RNA extracted. V was shortened by 0 bases and J by 1 base, with 21 bases between the two germline ends. Germline V CDR1 and CDR2: LGHNA, YNFKEQ. The CDR3 is made up of 19 amino acids. The use of a sample-barcoded 5' primer and a J-beta primer mix characterized a second PCR of roughly 6 to 11 cycles. A template-switch adaptor with 12 random nucleotides tagged each cDNA molecule. Every sample gave at least 2.5 million paired-end reads containing CDR3. TCRdb itself ran the 5' RACE reads through MiXCR, one entry per CDR3 protein. The sample includes fewer than 800,000 distinct CDR3 sequences, more than 40% of them seen just once.

The receptor was derived from a woman aged 60 to 75 in good health. Source material: blood. The genes are TRBV4-2 and TRBJ1-1, with a weak D call TRBD1 (6 bases). The CDR3, as DNA: TGTGCCAGCAGCCAAGATACCGGCAGATGGACAGCTGCGAACACTGAAGCTTTCTTT. Its translation: CASSQDTGRWTAANTEAFF.